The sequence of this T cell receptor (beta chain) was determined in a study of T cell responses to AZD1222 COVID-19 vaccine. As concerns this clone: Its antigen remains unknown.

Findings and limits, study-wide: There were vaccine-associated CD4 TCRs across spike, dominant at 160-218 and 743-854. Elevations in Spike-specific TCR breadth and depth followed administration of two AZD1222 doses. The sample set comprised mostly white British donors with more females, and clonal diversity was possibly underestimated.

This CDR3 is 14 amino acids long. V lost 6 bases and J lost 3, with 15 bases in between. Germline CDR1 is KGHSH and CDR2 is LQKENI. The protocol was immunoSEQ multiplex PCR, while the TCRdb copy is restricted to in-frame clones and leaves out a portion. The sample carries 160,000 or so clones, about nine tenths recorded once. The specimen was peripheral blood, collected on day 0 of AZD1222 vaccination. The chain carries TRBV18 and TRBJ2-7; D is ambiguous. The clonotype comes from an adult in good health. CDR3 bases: TGTGCCAGCTCCATCGGGCGGTCGTACTACGAGCAGTACTTC. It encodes CASSIGRSYYEQYF.